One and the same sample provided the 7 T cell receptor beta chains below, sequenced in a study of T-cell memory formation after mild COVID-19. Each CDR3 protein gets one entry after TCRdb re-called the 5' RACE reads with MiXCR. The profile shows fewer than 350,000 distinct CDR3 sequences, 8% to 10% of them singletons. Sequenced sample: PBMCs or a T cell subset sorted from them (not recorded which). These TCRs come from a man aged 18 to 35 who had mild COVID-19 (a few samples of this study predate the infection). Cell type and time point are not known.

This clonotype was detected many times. The CDR3 DNA reads as TGTGCCAGCAGGGCGACAGGTGACTATGGCTACACCTTC. It yields the protein CASRATGDYGYTF. The chain couples TRBV5-4 to TRBJ1-2; weak D call: TRBD1 (6 bases). Germline V gene data show CDR1 as SGHNT and CDR2 as YYREEE (reference sequence). The CDR3 contains 13 residues. Trimming took off 5 bases at V and 3 bases at J, with 11 bases between the two ends.

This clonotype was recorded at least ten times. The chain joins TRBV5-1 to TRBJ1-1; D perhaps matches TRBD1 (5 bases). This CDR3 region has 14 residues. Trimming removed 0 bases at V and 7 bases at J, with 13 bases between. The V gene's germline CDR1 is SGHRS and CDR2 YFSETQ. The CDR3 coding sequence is TGCGCCAGCAGCTTGGAGACAGAAACTCTTGAAGCTTTCTTT. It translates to CASSLETETLEAFF.

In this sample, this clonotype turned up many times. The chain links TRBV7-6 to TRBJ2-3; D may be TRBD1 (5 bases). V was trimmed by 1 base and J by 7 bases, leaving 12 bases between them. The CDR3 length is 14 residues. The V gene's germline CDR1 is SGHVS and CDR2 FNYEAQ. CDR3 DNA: TGTGCCAGCAGCTTAGAGGTGACAGATAATACGCAGTATTTT. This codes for CASSLEVTDNTQYF.

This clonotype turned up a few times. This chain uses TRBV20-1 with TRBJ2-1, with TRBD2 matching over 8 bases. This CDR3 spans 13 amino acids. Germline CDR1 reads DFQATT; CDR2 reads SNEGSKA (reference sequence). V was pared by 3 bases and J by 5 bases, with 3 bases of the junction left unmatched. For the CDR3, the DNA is TGCAGTGCTAGCTCGGGGGGGGACAATGAGCAGTTCTTC. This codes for CSASSGGDNEQFF.

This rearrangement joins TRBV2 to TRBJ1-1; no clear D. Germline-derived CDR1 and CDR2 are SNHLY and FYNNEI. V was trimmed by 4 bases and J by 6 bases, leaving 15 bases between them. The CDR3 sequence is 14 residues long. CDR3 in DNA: TGTGCCAGCAGTGGGTTGGGGAATTGGTCTGAAGCTTTCTTT. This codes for CASSGLGNWSEAFF. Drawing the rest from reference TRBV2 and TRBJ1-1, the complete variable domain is EPEVTQTPSHQVTQMGQEVILRCVPISNHLYFYWYRQILGQKVEFLVSFYNNEISEKSEIFDDQFSVERPDGSNFTLKIRSTKLEDSAMYFCASSGLGNWSEAFFGQGTRLTVV.

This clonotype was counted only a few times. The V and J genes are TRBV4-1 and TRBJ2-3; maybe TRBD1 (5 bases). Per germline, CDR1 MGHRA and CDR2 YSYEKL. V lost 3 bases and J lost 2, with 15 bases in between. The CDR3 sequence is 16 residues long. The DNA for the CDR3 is TGCGCCAGCAGCCAGTCAGGGATGGAGAACACAGATACGCAGTATTTT. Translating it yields CASSQSGMENTDTQYF.

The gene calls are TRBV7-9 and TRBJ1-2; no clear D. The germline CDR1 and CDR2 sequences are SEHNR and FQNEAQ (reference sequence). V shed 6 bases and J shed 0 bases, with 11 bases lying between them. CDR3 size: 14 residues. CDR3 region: CASSPTPTNYGYTF. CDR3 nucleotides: TGTGCCAGCAGTCCGACACCCACTAACTATGGCTACACCTTC.